The rows below give T cell receptor beta chains drawn from one sample of a study of blood T cell repertoires in COVID-19. Method: immunoSEQ multiplex PCR; TCRdb's copy keeps in-frame clones and lacks some. The sample contains around 130,000 clones, more than 75% of which appear only once. The sample taken for sequencing was peripheral blood. The receptor source for this set is a woman in her sixties or seventies with acute or convalescent COVID-19. Both conserved end residues are part of each CDR3. Each record gives: D gene, clone size, J gene, V gene, CDR3 protein, CDR3 DNA. D genes are given only for firm matches. Clone size, where shown, is once, few, many, or a class for clones that have expanded.

d_gene: TRBD1; abundance: few; j_gene: TRBJ2-1; v_gene: TRBV5-1; CDR3aa: CASSLTGQGLGEQFF; CDR3nt: TGCGCCAGCAGCTTGACGGGACAGGGGCTCGGCGAGCAGTTCTTC
d_gene: .; abundance: .; j_gene: TRBJ1-1; v_gene: TRBV27; CDR3aa: CASRSRSGTTEAFF; CDR3nt: TGTGCCAGCAGATCCCGATCAGGGACAACTGAAGCTTTCTTT
d_gene: TRBD2; abundance: .; j_gene: TRBJ2-2; v_gene: TRBV3-1/TRBV3-2; CDR3aa: CASSQALSGADTGELFF; CDR3nt: TGTGCCAGCAGCCAAGCCCTTAGCGGGGCCGACACCGGGGAGCTGTTTTTT
d_gene: .; abundance: .; j_gene: TRBJ2-5; v_gene: TRBV6-5; CDR3aa: CASSREQTQYF; CDR3nt: TGTGCCAGCAGTCGCGAACAGACCCAGTACTTC
d_gene: TRBD1; abundance: .; j_gene: TRBJ2-1; v_gene: TRBV13; CDR3aa: CASSLPGQGSYNEQFF; CDR3nt: TGTGCCAGCAGCTTACCGGGACAGGGATCCTACAATGAGCAGTTCTTC
d_gene: .; abundance: .; j_gene: TRBJ1-1; v_gene: TRBV7-6; CDR3aa: CASSITVNTEAFF; CDR3nt: TGTGCCAGCAGCATAACAGTGAACACTGAAGCTTTCTTT
d_gene: .; abundance: once; j_gene: TRBJ1-1; v_gene: TRBV6-5; CDR3aa: CASTQRGGWTEAFF; CDR3nt: TGTGCCAGCACCCAGAGGGGGGGCTGGACTGAAGCTTTCTTT
d_gene: .; abundance: once; j_gene: TRBJ2-1; v_gene: TRBV5-8; CDR3aa: CASSTRGHEQFF; CDR3nt: TGTGCCAGCAGCACGCGAGGGCATGAGCAGTTCTTC
d_gene: TRBD1; abundance: once; j_gene: TRBJ1-5; v_gene: TRBV28; CDR3aa: CASSMGQGGGNQPQHF; CDR3nt: TGTGCCAGCAGTATGGGACAGGGAGGAGGCAATCAGCCCCAGCATTTT
d_gene: TRBD2; abundance: .; j_gene: TRBJ2-5; v_gene: TRBV29-1; CDR3aa: CSVTAGVYETQYF; CDR3nt: TGCAGCGTTACTGCGGGAGTATATGAGACCCAGTACTTC
d_gene: TRBD1; abundance: .; j_gene: TRBJ1-2; v_gene: TRBV19; CDR3aa: CASRTGGMGDYGYTF; CDR3nt: TGTGCCAGTCGGACAGGGGGCATGGGGGACTATGGCTACACCTTC
d_gene: .; abundance: .; j_gene: TRBJ1-4; v_gene: TRBV5-1; CDR3aa: CASSLPPGELFF; CDR3nt: TGCGCCAGCAGCTTGCCCCCGGGGGAACTGTTTTTT
d_gene: .; abundance: .; j_gene: TRBJ1-4; v_gene: TRBV18; CDR3aa: CASSPPLKGGEELFF; CDR3nt: TGTGCCAGCTCACCACCATTAAAGGGAGGGGAAGAACTGTTTTTT
d_gene: .; abundance: .; j_gene: TRBJ1-1; v_gene: TRBV7-8; CDR3aa: CASSAGVGDGTEAFF; CDR3nt: TGTGCCAGCAGCGCCGGGGTAGGCGACGGAACTGAAGCTTTCTTT